This record concerns one TCR beta chain sequence. Profiling relied on immunoSEQ multiplex PCR, and the TCRdb table lists in-frame clones only, not all of them. Among over 400,000 clones listed, around nine tenths were seen once. The data derive from a study of blood T cell repertoires in COVID-19. Sequenced sample: peripheral blood. The receptor comes from a woman aged 45-65 years with COVID-19, enrolled during active disease.

The CDR3 spells CASSSGSANEKLFF. The CDR3 region has the DNA TGTGCCAGCAGTTCAGGGTCCGCTAATGAAAAACTGTTTTTT. This chain links TRBV28 with TRBJ1-4; D possibly corresponds to TRBD1 (5 bases). The length of the CDR3 is 14 residues. Trimming shortened V by 4 bases and J by 3 bases, and 9 bases separated the two germline ends. Germline V CDR1 and CDR2: MDHEN, SYDVKM.